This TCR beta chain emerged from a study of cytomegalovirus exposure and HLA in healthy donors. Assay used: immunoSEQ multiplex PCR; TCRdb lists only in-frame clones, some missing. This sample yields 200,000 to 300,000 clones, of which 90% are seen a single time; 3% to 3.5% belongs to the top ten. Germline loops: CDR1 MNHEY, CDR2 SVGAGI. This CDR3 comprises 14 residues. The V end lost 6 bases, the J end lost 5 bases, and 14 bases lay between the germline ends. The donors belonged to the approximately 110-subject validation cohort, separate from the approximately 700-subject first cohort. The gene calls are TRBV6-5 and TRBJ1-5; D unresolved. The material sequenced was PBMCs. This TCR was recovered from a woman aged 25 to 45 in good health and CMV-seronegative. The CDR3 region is CASSDWPLDQPQHF. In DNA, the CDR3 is TGTGCCAGCAGCGACTGGCCTCTGGATCAGCCCCAGCATTTT.